Described below is a single T cell receptor (beta chain) sequence and its context. These data are taken from a study of blood T cell repertoires in COVID-19. About the study: T cells, B-cell-depleted T cells, or PBMCs provided the cDNA or gDNA that served as material.

In the study's own analysis: Reference gene primer amplification gave estimated nucleated cell counts. Generated by immunoSEQ multiplex PCR, the TCRdb table keeps only in-frame clones and is missing some. The V and J calls and clone size come from that table; D and trimming were worked out from the DNA. The table includes 40,000 to 45,000 clones, just over 85% detected once. This CDR3 has 13 residues. V was shortened by 5 bases and J by 8 bases, with 15 bases between the two germline ends. Germline loops: CDR1 MNHEY, CDR2 SVGEGT. This rearrangement joins TRBV6-2 or TRBV6-3 to TRBJ1-2; weak D call: TRBD1 (6 bases). Sequencing used peripheral blood. The clonotype comes from a man aged 55 to 70 with active COVID-19. The CDR3 coding sequence is TGTGCCAGCAGTCCCAGGGGATCCTGGGGCTACACCTTC. Translated, it gives CASSPRGSWGYTF.